These T cell receptor beta chains were read from a single sample in a study of CD8 T cells in Susac syndrome. TCRdb passed the immunoSEQ multiplex PCR reads through MiXCR, listing each CDR3 protein once. The sample includes 200,000 or so distinct CDR3 sequences, about 93% of them seen just once. Sequenced material: CD8+ T cells from PBMCs. Receptor source: a human donor with multiple sclerosis. Each CDR3 is given with its conserved first and last residue. Fields, in order: clone size, V gene, D gene, J gene, CDR3 protein, CDR3 DNA. The D gene is left open where the match is weak. Rows may omit the clone size; those that give it use once, few, many or a size class.

clone_size: -; v_call: TRBV21-1; d_call: -; j_call: TRBJ1-3; cdr3_aa: CAIQTFRRRDTIYF; cdr3_nt: TGTGCCATTCAAACGTTTCGTCGTAGGGACACCATATATTTT
clone_size: -; v_call: TRBV4-1; d_call: TRBD1; j_call: TRBJ2-1; cdr3_aa: CASSRQGGPEQFF; cdr3_nt: TGCGCCAGCAGCCGACAGGGGGGCCCTGAGCAGTTCTTC
clone_size: -; v_call: TRBV2; d_call: -; j_call: TRBJ2-3; cdr3_aa: CASSGWAGRSTDTQYF; cdr3_nt: TGTGCCAGCAGTGGTTGGGCGGGGCGGAGCACAGATACGCAGTATTTT
clone_size: -; v_call: TRBV4-1; d_call: TRBD2; j_call: TRBJ2-7; cdr3_aa: CASSQDAAGYEQYF; cdr3_nt: TGCGCCAGCAGCCAAGATGCAGCGGGATACGAGCAGTACTTC
clone_size: -; v_call: TRBV29-1; d_call: -; j_call: TRBJ1-1; cdr3_aa: CSVRVEQSYTEAFF; cdr3_nt: TGCAGCGTTAGGGTCGAGCAGTCCTACACTGAAGCTTTCTTT
clone_size: -; v_call: TRBV4-1; d_call: -; j_call: TRBJ1-2; cdr3_aa: CASSQESRENYGYTF; cdr3_nt: TGCGCCAGCAGCCAAGAGAGCCGGGAGAACTATGGCTACACCTTC
clone_size: -; v_call: TRBV9; d_call: -; j_call: TRBJ2-3; cdr3_aa: CASSVIGGRADTQYF; cdr3_nt: TGTGCCAGCAGCGTAATCGGGGGAAGGGCAGATACGCAGTATTTT
clone_size: -; v_call: TRBV18; d_call: TRBD1; j_call: TRBJ1-1; cdr3_aa: CASSPGQGTGTEAFF; cdr3_nt: TGTGCCAGCTCACCGGGACAGGGGACGGGCACTGAAGCTTTCTTT
clone_size: -; v_call: TRBV7-9; d_call: -; j_call: TRBJ1-4; cdr3_aa: CASSLYDTGLTNEKLFF; cdr3_nt: TGTGCCAGCAGCTTGTACGATACAGGGCTAACTAATGAAAAACTGTTTTTT
clone_size: -; v_call: TRBV20-1; d_call: TRBD2; j_call: TRBJ2-1; cdr3_aa: CSATVRGDNEQFF; cdr3_nt: TGCAGTGCCACCGTGCGGGGGGACAATGAGCAGTTCTTC
clone_size: -; v_call: TRBV12-3/TRBV12-4; d_call: TRBD2; j_call: TRBJ2-3; cdr3_aa: CASSLSRTSGDTDTQYF; cdr3_nt: TGTGCCAGCAGTTTGAGCCGGACTAGCGGGGACACAGATACGCAGTATTTT
clone_size: -; v_call: TRBV5-4; d_call: -; j_call: TRBJ2-7; cdr3_aa: CASSLSLTGYEQYF; cdr3_nt: TGTGCCAGCAGCTTGTCATTGACAGGCTACGAGCAGTACTTC
clone_size: once; v_call: TRBV7-2; d_call: TRBD2; j_call: TRBJ2-7; cdr3_aa: CVSSPGLVAYEQYF; cdr3_nt: TGTGTCAGCAGCCCGGGACTAGTTGCCTACGAGCAGTACTTC
clone_size: -; v_call: TRBV27; d_call: -; j_call: TRBJ2-7; cdr3_aa: CASSLSFRAASYEQYF; cdr3_nt: TGTGCCAGCAGTTTATCATTCCGGGCGGCCTCCTACGAGCAGTACTTC
clone_size: -; v_call: TRBV20-1; d_call: -; j_call: TRBJ2-2; cdr3_aa: CSATTDGGDTGELFF; cdr3_nt: TGCAGTGCCACAACTGACGGGGGAGACACCGGGGAGCTGTTTTTT
clone_size: -; v_call: TRBV7-8; d_call: -; j_call: TRBJ2-5; cdr3_aa: CASSLSGDAQETQYF; cdr3_nt: TGTGCCAGCAGCTTAAGCGGCGACGCACAAGAGACCCAGTACTTC
clone_size: -; v_call: TRBV5-4; d_call: -; j_call: TRBJ2-6; cdr3_aa: CASSFGQWGANVLTF; cdr3_nt: TGTGCCAGCAGCTTTGGACAGTGGGGGGCCAACGTCCTGACTTTC
clone_size: -; v_call: TRBV25-1; d_call: TRBD1; j_call: TRBJ2-3; cdr3_aa: CASISQGAGEDTQYF; cdr3_nt: TGTGCCAGCATTTCACAGGGGGCGGGCGAAGATACGCAGTATTTT
clone_size: -; v_call: TRBV6-5; d_call: -; j_call: TRBJ1-4; cdr3_aa: CASTPSGRREEKLFF; cdr3_nt: TGTGCCAGCACCCCGAGCGGGCGGCGGGAGGAAAAACTGTTTTTT
clone_size: few; v_call: TRBV25-1; d_call: -; j_call: TRBJ1-6; cdr3_aa: CASSEPGRNSPLHF; cdr3_nt: TGTGCCAGCAGTGAACCGGGACGGAATTCACCCCTCCACTTT
clone_size: once; v_call: TRBV4-2; d_call: TRBD1; j_call: TRBJ2-7; cdr3_aa: CASSQGPGGEQYF; cdr3_nt: TGTGCCAGCAGCCAAGGACCAGGGGGCGAGCAGTACTTC
clone_size: few; v_call: TRBV3-1; d_call: -; j_call: TRBJ1-2; cdr3_aa: CASSPGQTYGYTF; cdr3_nt: TGTGCCAGCAGCCCGGGCCAAACCTATGGCTACACCTTC
clone_size: -; v_call: TRBV4-2; d_call: -; j_call: TRBJ1-2; cdr3_aa: CASSQDYGEDYGYTF; cdr3_nt: TGTGCCAGCAGCCAAGATTACGGGGAGGACTATGGCTACACCTTC
clone_size: once; v_call: TRBV4-3; d_call: TRBD2; j_call: TRBJ2-3; cdr3_aa: CASSQLLAGGPGTDTQYF; cdr3_nt: TGCGCCAGCAGCCAGCTACTAGCGGGAGGGCCCGGCACAGATACGCAGTATTTT
clone_size: once; v_call: TRBV19; d_call: -; j_call: TRBJ1-2; cdr3_aa: CASTHGRLYGYTF; cdr3_nt: TGTGCCAGTACCCACGGAAGACTCTATGGCTACACCTTC
clone_size: once; v_call: TRBV7-9; d_call: TRBD2; j_call: TRBJ2-6; cdr3_aa: CASSSVGTSGYSGANVLTF; cdr3_nt: TGTGCCAGCAGCTCGGTCGGGACTAGCGGATACTCTGGGGCCAACGTCCTGACTTTC
clone_size: few; v_call: TRBV7-8; d_call: -; j_call: TRBJ2-7; cdr3_aa: CASGGGDYEQYF; cdr3_nt: TGTGCCAGCGGGGGCGGGGACTACGAGCAGTACTTC
clone_size: -; v_call: TRBV19; d_call: -; j_call: TRBJ2-1; cdr3_aa: CASSRFNEQFF; cdr3_nt: TGTGCCAGTAGTCGGTTCAATGAGCAGTTCTTC
clone_size: -; v_call: TRBV12-3/TRBV12-4; d_call: -; j_call: TRBJ2-7; cdr3_aa: CASSQRLGREYF; cdr3_nt: TGTGCCAGCAGTCAGCGCTTGGGGAGAGAGTACTTC
clone_size: -; v_call: TRBV13; d_call: TRBD2; j_call: TRBJ2-7; cdr3_aa: CASSPGRGEWNEQYF; cdr3_nt: TGTGCCAGCAGCCCGGGGCGGGGGGAATGGAACGAGCAGTACTTC
clone_size: -; v_call: TRBV19; d_call: -; j_call: TRBJ1-1; cdr3_aa: CATLGPSHEAFF; cdr3_nt: TGTGCCACTCTAGGCCCCAGCCACGAAGCTTTCTTT
clone_size: -; v_call: TRBV13; d_call: -; j_call: TRBJ1-5; cdr3_aa: CASSGRKNNQPQHF; cdr3_nt: TGTGCCAGCAGCGGGAGGAAGAACAATCAGCCCCAGCATTTT
clone_size: -; v_call: TRBV29-1; d_call: -; j_call: TRBJ2-1; cdr3_aa: CSVDAGNEQFF; cdr3_nt: TGCAGCGTTGACGCGGGAAATGAGCAGTTCTTC
clone_size: -; v_call: TRBV27; d_call: -; j_call: TRBJ1-1; cdr3_aa: CASSFYSAAEAFF; cdr3_nt: TGTGCCAGCAGTTTTTACTCGGCGGCTGAAGCTTTCTTT
clone_size: -; v_call: TRBV9; d_call: -; j_call: TRBJ2-7; cdr3_aa: CASSPWDTSYEQYF; cdr3_nt: TGTGCCAGCAGCCCCTGGGACACCTCCTACGAGCAGTACTTC
clone_size: -; v_call: TRBV9; d_call: TRBD2; j_call: TRBJ2-3; cdr3_aa: CASSGSTSGGASDTQYF; cdr3_nt: TGTGCCAGCAGCGGGTCGACTAGCGGGGGGGCCTCAGATACGCAGTATTTT
clone_size: -; v_call: TRBV7-3; d_call: -; j_call: TRBJ2-5; cdr3_aa: CASSQEQGPQETQYF; cdr3_nt: TGTGCCAGCAGCCAAGAACAGGGTCCCCAAGAGACCCAGTACTTC
clone_size: -; v_call: TRBV28; d_call: -; j_call: TRBJ2-7; cdr3_aa: CASSLFRAADEQYF; cdr3_nt: TGTGCCAGCAGTTTATTCCGAGCCGCCGACGAGCAGTACTTC
clone_size: -; v_call: TRBV6-5; d_call: -; j_call: TRBJ1-2; cdr3_aa: CASSSDPDPYGYTF; cdr3_nt: TGTGCCAGCAGTTCCGACCCGGATCCGTATGGCTACACCTTC
clone_size: -; v_call: TRBV7-9; d_call: -; j_call: TRBJ2-1; cdr3_aa: CASSLGQTEQFF; cdr3_nt: TGTGCCAGCAGCTTAGGACAGACTGAGCAGTTCTTC
clone_size: -; v_call: TRBV2; d_call: -; j_call: TRBJ1-5; cdr3_aa: CASSDLRDGNQPQHF; cdr3_nt: TGTGCCAGCAGTGATTTGAGGGACGGCAATCAGCCCCAGCATTTT
clone_size: once; v_call: TRBV6-6; d_call: -; j_call: TRBJ2-2; cdr3_aa: CATKIRRGELFF; cdr3_nt: TGTGCCACCAAAATTCGCCGGGGGGAGCTGTTTTTT
clone_size: -; v_call: TRBV9; d_call: -; j_call: TRBJ1-2; cdr3_aa: CASSDPRDTSNYGYTF; cdr3_nt: TGTGCCAGCAGCGATCCCCGGGACACCTCTAACTATGGCTACACCTTC
clone_size: -; v_call: TRBV9; d_call: -; j_call: TRBJ2-5; cdr3_aa: CASSRTSQETQYF; cdr3_nt: TGTGCCAGCAGTCGAACTAGCCAAGAGACCCAGTACTTC
clone_size: -; v_call: TRBV30; d_call: TRBD1; j_call: TRBJ2-6; cdr3_aa: CAWGIGTGVTNVLTF; cdr3_nt: TGTGCCTGGGGAATCGGGACAGGGGTTACCAACGTCCTGACTTTC
clone_size: once; v_call: TRBV2; d_call: -; j_call: TRBJ2-7; cdr3_aa: CASLGTSVYEQYF; cdr3_nt: TGTGCCAGCCTCGGGACATCTGTATACGAGCAGTACTTC
clone_size: -; v_call: TRBV24-1; d_call: -; j_call: TRBJ2-7; cdr3_aa: CATSDDLADEQYF; cdr3_nt: TGTGCCACCAGTGATGACCTAGCCGACGAGCAGTACTTC
clone_size: -; v_call: TRBV6-5; d_call: -; j_call: TRBJ1-5; cdr3_aa: CASSYSRGAEDLSNRPQHF; cdr3_nt: TGTGCCAGCAGTTACTCGCGCGGTGCTGAGGATCTTAGCAATCGGCCCCAGCATTTT
clone_size: -; v_call: TRBV6-2/TRBV6-3; d_call: -; j_call: TRBJ1-1; cdr3_aa: CASSYVQLNTEAFF; cdr3_nt: TGTGCCAGCAGTTACGTACAGTTGAACACTGAAGCTTTCTTT
clone_size: -; v_call: TRBV19; d_call: TRBD1; j_call: TRBJ2-7; cdr3_aa: CASSYGTGGANEQYF; cdr3_nt: TGTGCCAGTAGCTACGGGACAGGGGGCGCGAACGAGCAGTACTTC
clone_size: -; v_call: TRBV4-1; d_call: -; j_call: TRBJ2-5; cdr3_aa: CASSQALGSQYF; cdr3_nt: TGCGCCAGCAGCCAAGCCTTAGGATCCCAGTACTTC
clone_size: -; v_call: TRBV7-9; d_call: -; j_call: TRBJ1-2; cdr3_aa: CASSLAAGGYTF; cdr3_nt: TGTGCCAGCAGCTTAGCGGCGGGGGGCTACACCTTC
clone_size: -; v_call: TRBV4-1; d_call: -; j_call: TRBJ1-1; cdr3_aa: CASSGIMNTEAFF; cdr3_nt: TGCGCCAGCAGCGGAATTATGAACACTGAAGCTTTCTTT
clone_size: -; v_call: TRBV5-6; d_call: -; j_call: TRBJ2-2; cdr3_aa: CASSPHLNTGELFF; cdr3_nt: TGTGCCAGCAGCCCCCACCTGAACACCGGGGAGCTGTTTTTT
clone_size: -; v_call: TRBV15; d_call: -; j_call: TRBJ1-5; cdr3_aa: CATSRDRVPPLLGPQHF; cdr3_nt: TGTGCCACCAGCAGAGATAGGGTCCCCCCCCTCCTGGGGCCCCAGCATTTT
clone_size: -; v_call: TRBV2; d_call: TRBD2; j_call: TRBJ2-2; cdr3_aa: CASSETNSGGVTGELFF; cdr3_nt: TGTGCCAGCAGTGAAACCAATAGCGGGGGGGTTACCGGGGAGCTGTTTTTT